A selection of T cell receptor beta chains follows, all from one sample in a study of OX40 agonist ivuxolimab in advanced cancers. Clones were sequenced by immunoSEQ multiplex PCR, and TCRdb holds only the in-frame ones, with some missing. The sample records more than 50,000 clones, about four fifths being singletons. This sample comprised CD4+ or CD8+ T cells sorted from blood, obtained in a trial of the OX40 agonist ivuxolimab. These receptors were taken from an adult with an advanced solid tumor such as melanoma, head and neck, liver or kidney cancer. CDR3s include the opening cysteine and the closing phenylalanine or tryptophan. The D gene is left open where the match is weak. Clone size is not always given. Where it is, it says once, few, many or a class for expanded clones.

v_gene	abundance	j_gene	d_gene	CDR3nt	CDR3aa
TRBV7-2	.	TRBJ1-6	.	TGTGCCAGCAGCTTAGCACGGACAGATAATTCACCCCTCCACTTT	CASSLARTDNSPLHF
TRBV18	.	TRBJ2-2	.	TGTGCCAGCTCACCAGGGGGGACGAACACCGGGGAGCTGTTTTTT	CASSPGGTNTGELFF
TRBV5-1	.	TRBJ1-2	TRBD1	TGCGCCAGCAGCTTGGAGGGACAGGGGCCGAGATATGGCTACACCTTC	CASSLEGQGPRYGYTF
TRBV18	.	TRBJ1-4	.	TGTGCCAGCTCACCACACCCTAAGGAAAAACTGTTTTTT	CASSPHPKEKLFF
TRBV5-1	.	TRBJ1-2	.	TGCGCCAGCAGGGAGGTGTCAGACTCCTATGGCTACACCTTC	CASREVSDSYGYTF
TRBV6-1	.	TRBJ2-7	.	TGTGCCAGCAGCCAATCGGGCGGATTTACCTACGAGCAGTACTTC	CASSQSGGFTYEQYF
TRBV9	once	TRBJ1-1	.	TGTGCCAGCAGCGTAGATAGAGTGTACACTGAAGCTTTCTTT	CASSVDRVYTEAFF
TRBV5-8	few	TRBJ2-4	.	TGTGCCAGCAGCTTGTTTCCAGCTTTCGAGTACTTC	CASSLFPAFEYF
TRBV6-6	.	TRBJ1-1	.	TGTGCCAGCAGTTTACCACAGGGTAGGCCTTTCTTT	CASSLPQGRPFF
TRBV11-3	few	TRBJ1-1	TRBD1	TGTGCCAGCAGCCCCGGGGGACAGGGGGCCACTGAAGCTTTCTTT	CASSPGGQGATEAFF
TRBV7-9	.	TRBJ2-2	.	TGTGCCAGCCGTTTCGGGGAGTACAGCACCGGGGAGCTGTTTTTT	CASRFGEYSTGELFF
TRBV11-2	.	TRBJ2-7	.	TGTGCCAGCAGCTTGATAGGTGCCAACGAGCAGTACTTC	CASSLIGANEQYF
TRBV5-1	.	TRBJ1-1	TRBD1	TGCGCCAGCAGCACATCAGGGGGAGTGAACACTGAAGCTTTCTTT	CASSTSGGVNTEAFF
TRBV18	once	TRBJ1-3	.	TGTGCCAGCTCACCACCGGGGGGTAGAGGAAACACCATATATTTT	CASSPPGGRGNTIYF
TRBV11-2	.	TRBJ2-3	.	TGTGCCAGCAGCTTTGGTTGGTGGGGGGCGGGTGGTACGCAGTATTTT	CASSFGWWGAGGTQYF
TRBV2	.	TRBJ2-5	.	TGTGCCAGCAGAGGTTGGGGGACGGGAGAGTACCAAGAGACCCAGTACTTC	CASRGWGTGEYQETQYF
TRBV7-3	.	TRBJ2-1	.	TGTGCCAGCAGCCAGACAGTCGGCACCTACAATGAGCAGTTCTTC	CASSQTVGTYNEQFF
TRBV6-6	.	TRBJ2-7	.	TGTGCCAGCAGGAGCCCAGGGAATCGCGAGCAGTACTTC	CASRSPGNREQYF
TRBV5-4	.	TRBJ2-3	TRBD1	TGTGCCAGCAGCTTGCTACAGGGGGCTAAAGATACGCAGTATTTT	CASSLLQGAKDTQYF
TRBV6-6	.	TRBJ1-2	.	TGTGCCAGCAGCCTCGGGGGAGGGGAGTCCTATGGCTACACCTTC	CASSLGGGESYGYTF
TRBV7-2	.	TRBJ2-7	.	TGTGCCAGCAGCCCAGGACGGGAGACCGAGCAGTACTTC	CASSPGRETEQYF
TRBV5-4	.	TRBJ1-4	.	TGTGCCAGCAGCTTGGAGACAGGCCGTAATGAAAAACTGTTTTTT	CASSLETGRNEKLFF
TRBV9	.	TRBJ2-2	.	TGTGCCAGCAGCGTAGGGGCCTCGAACACCGGGGAGCTGTTTTTT	CASSVGASNTGELFF
TRBV20-1	.	TRBJ1-2	.	TGCAGTGGGAGGGGAGGGGGCTACACCTTC	CSGRGGGYTF
TRBV28	.	TRBJ1-1	.	TGTGCCAGCAGTTCTGGGACCTTGAACACTGAAGCTTTCTTT	CASSSGTLNTEAFF
TRBV7-9	.	TRBJ1-1	.	TGTGCCAGCATCCCCGCGCAAAACCGGATCCCTGAAGCTTTCTTT	CASIPAQNRIPEAFF
TRBV11-2	.	TRBJ2-1	TRBD1	TGTGCCAGCAGCTTAGGAGGGACAGGGGTCGAGCAGTTCTTC	CASSLGGTGVEQFF
TRBV2	.	TRBJ2-7	TRBD1	TGTGCCAGCAGAGATCCGGGGGACAGGCCCTACGAGCAGTACTTC	CASRDPGDRPYEQYF
TRBV7-2	.	TRBJ2-5	.	TGTGCCAGCGGACCTCTAGGGGCAGCCCAAGAGACCCAGTACTTC	CASGPLGAAQETQYF
TRBV6-5	few	TRBJ1-3	.	TGTGCCAGCAGTTACTCGCGACTCCGCTCTGGAAACACCATATATTTT	CASSYSRLRSGNTIYF
TRBV28	few	TRBJ1-1	TRBD1	TGTGCCAGCAGCCGAGACAGGGTCTCTGAAGCTTTCTTT	CASSRDRVSEAFF
TRBV18	.	TRBJ1-1	.	TGTGCCAGCTCACCACTAAGGGAGGGCACTGAAGCTTTCTTT	CASSPLREGTEAFF
TRBV6-6	.	TRBJ1-3	TRBD1	TGTGCCAGCAGTGCGAGACAGGGAACTGGAAACACCATATATTTT	CASSARQGTGNTIYF